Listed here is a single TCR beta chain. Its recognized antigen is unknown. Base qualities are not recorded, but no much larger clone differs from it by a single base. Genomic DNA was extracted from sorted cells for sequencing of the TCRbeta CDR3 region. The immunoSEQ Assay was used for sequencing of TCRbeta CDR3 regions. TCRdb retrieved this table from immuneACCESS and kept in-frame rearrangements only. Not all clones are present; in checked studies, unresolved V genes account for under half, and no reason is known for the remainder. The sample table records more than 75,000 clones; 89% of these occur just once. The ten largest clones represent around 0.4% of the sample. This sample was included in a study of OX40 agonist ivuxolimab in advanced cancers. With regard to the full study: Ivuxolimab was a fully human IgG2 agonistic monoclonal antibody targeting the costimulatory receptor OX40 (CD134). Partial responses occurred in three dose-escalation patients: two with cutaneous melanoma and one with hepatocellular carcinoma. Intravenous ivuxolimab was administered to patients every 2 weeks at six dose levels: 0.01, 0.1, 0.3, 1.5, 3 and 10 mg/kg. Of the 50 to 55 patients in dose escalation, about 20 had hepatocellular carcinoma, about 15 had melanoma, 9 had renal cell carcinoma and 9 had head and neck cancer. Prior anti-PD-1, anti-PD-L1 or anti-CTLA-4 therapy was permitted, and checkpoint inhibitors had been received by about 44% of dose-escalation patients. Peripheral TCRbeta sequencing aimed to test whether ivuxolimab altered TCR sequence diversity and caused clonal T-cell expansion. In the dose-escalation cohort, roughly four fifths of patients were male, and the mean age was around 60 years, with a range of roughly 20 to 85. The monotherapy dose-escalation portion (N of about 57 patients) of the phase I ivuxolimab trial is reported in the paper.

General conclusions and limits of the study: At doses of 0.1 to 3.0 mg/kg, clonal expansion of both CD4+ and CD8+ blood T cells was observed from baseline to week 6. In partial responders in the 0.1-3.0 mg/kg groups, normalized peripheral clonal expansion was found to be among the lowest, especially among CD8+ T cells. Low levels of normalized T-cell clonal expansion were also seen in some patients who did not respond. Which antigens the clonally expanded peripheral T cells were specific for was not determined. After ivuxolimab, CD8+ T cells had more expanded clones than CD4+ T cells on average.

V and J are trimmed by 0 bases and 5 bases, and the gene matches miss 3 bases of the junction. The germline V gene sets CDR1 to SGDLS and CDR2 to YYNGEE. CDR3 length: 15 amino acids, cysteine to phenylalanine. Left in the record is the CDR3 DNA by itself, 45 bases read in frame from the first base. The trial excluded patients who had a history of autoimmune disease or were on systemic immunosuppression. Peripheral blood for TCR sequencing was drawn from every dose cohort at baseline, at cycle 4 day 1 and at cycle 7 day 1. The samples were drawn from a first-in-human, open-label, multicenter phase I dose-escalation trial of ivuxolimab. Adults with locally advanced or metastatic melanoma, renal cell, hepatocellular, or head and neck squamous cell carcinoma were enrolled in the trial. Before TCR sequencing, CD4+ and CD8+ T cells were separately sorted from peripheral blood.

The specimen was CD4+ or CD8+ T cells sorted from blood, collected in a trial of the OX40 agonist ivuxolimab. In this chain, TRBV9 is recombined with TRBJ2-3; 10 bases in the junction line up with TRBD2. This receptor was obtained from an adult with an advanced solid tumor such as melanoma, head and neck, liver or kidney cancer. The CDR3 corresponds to CASSVESSGRDTQYF. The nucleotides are TGTGCCAGCAGCGTAGAATCTAGCGGGAGAGATACGCAGTATTTT.